What follows are 16 T cell receptor beta chains derived from one specimen sequenced in a study of graft-versus-host responses after intestinal transplantation listed by TCRdb under 2021. The time point label, read with the paper, signifies: cells obtained before transplantation from donor or recipient. Receptors were amplified or captured by the immunoSEQ multiplex PCR assay. Drawn from immuneACCESS, this table holds only the in-frame rearrangements with V and J called that TCRdb kept. Clones are partly lost; checked studies trace under half to an unresolved V gene and leave the rest unexplained. This sample comprises tens of thousands of clones, about 92% of them detected only once. Roughly 2% of the sample is held by the ten biggest clonotypes. These TCRs' antigens remain unknown. The input for sequencing was unstimulated CD8+ T cells sorted from spleen or lymph node cells, taken before intestinal transplant. These receptors were collected from a human donor who received an intestinal transplant.

The chain has TRBV18 and TRBJ1-1, with 9 positions matching TRBD1. The CDR3 extends over 17 amino acids. Trimming cost V 3 bases and J 3 bases; bases outside gene matches: 11. Germline V lookup: CDR1 KGHSH, CDR2 LQKENI. The CDR3 nucleotides are TGTGCCAGCTCACCCTCAACGAGGGGACAGGGCTACACTGAAGCTTTCTTT. Encoded protein: CASSPSTRGQGYTEAFF. The variable domain in full, with the rest retrieved from reference TRBV18 and TRBJ1-1, is NAGVMQNPRHLVRRRGQEARLRCSPMKGHSHVYWYRQLPEEGLKFMVYLQKENIIDESGMPKERFSAEFPKEGPSILRIQQVVRGDSAAYFCASSPSTRGQGYTEAFFGQGTRLTVV.

J is TRBJ1-1 and V is TRBV11-2; 10 bases match TRBD1. Unmatched junction bases numbered 8, after V lost 7 bases and J lost 6 bases. The CDR3 is made up of 14 amino acids. The germline gives CDR1 SGHAT, CDR2 FQNNGV. CDR3 sequence: CASNGGTGDPEAFF. The CDR3 coding sequence is TGTGCCAGCAACGGGGGGACAGGGGACCCTGAAGCTTTCTTT.

This sequence joins TRBV5-4 and TRBJ2-7, with 7 bases aligning to TRBD2. The V and J ends lost 5 bases and 2 bases, in that order; junction bases with no gene match: 4. The germline V gene has CDR1 SGHNT and CDR2 YYREEE (reference sequence). This CDR3 region has 13 residues. The CDR3 spells CASRDGGTYEQYF. In nucleotides, the CDR3 is TGTGCCAGCAGGGACGGGGGGACCTACGAGCAGTACTTC.

The chain recombines TRBV21-1 with TRBJ1-1; TRBD1 reflects the table's D call only, with no check against the DNA. TRBV21-1 is a recognized pseudogene. The CDR3 extends over 15 amino acids. The CDR3 reads CASSPVRTLNTEAFF. The CDR3 bases are TGTGCCAGCAGCCCTGTTAGGACACTAAACACTGAAGCTTTCTTT.

This clone showed up just once. J is TRBJ1-5 and V is TRBV27, with D uncertain. Per the germline V gene, CDR1 is MNHEY and CDR2 is SMNVEV (reference sequence). This CDR3 spans 14 amino acids. V was pared by 3 bases and J by 4 bases, with 10 bases between. CDR3: CASSLEAFNQPQHF. CDR3 nucleotides: TGTGCCAGCAGTTTGGAGGCGTTTAATCAGCCCCAGCATTTT.

The rearrangement joins TRBV15 to TRBJ1-2; D unresolved. The CDR3 length is 14 residues. Per germline, CDR1 LNHNV and CDR2 YYDKDF (reference sequence). Trimming cost V 6 bases and J 8 bases, with 19 bases left between them. CDR3 nucleotide sequence: TGTGCCACCAGTTTTAGAGGGTTAGTGGACGGCTACACCTTC. Its translation: CATSFRGLVDGYTF. Combining the CDR3 with reference TRBV15 and TRBJ1-2 gives the whole variable domain DAMVIQNPRYQVTQFGKPVTLSCSQTLNHNVMYWYQQKSSQAPKLLFHYYDKDFNNEADTPDNFQSRRPNTSFCFLDIRSPGLGDTAMYLCATSFRGLVDGYTFGSGTRLTVV.

The chain links TRBV5-4 to TRBJ1-1; D not certain. V lost 4 bases and J lost 1, with 11 bases in between. The CDR3 is 14 amino acids. Germline values: CDR1 SGHNT, CDR2 YYREEE (reference sequence). CDR3 DNA sequence: TGTGCCAGCAGCCGCGAGGGTACGAACACTGAAGCTTTCTTT. Translating it yields CASSREGTNTEAFF.

V gene TRBV6-5 combines with J gene TRBJ2-7; TRBD2 might be the D (6 bases). Between the trimmed V and J ends, which lost 4 bases and 0 bases, there was a span of 16 bases. This CDR3 spans 16 amino acids. Germline V CDR1 and CDR2: MNHEY, SVGAGI. The CDR3 here is CASSSTLGGASYEQYF. As DNA, the CDR3 is TGTGCCAGCAGTTCGACATTAGGAGGGGCCTCCTACGAGCAGTACTTC.

This rearrangement joins TRBV4-3 to TRBJ2-7, with D maybe TRBD2 (6 bases). V lost 3 bases, J lost 3 bases, and 15 bases lay in between. The germline CDR1 and CDR2 sequences are LGHNA and YSLEER. The CDR3 is made up of 15 amino acids. CDR3 sequence (DNA): TGCGCCAGCAGCCAGGAGAGACGGGGGAGCTACGAGCAGTACTTC. Translation gives CASSQERRGSYEQYF.

The chain is built from TRBV2 and TRBJ2-3; 15 bases match TRBD2. Losses at the gene ends were 4 bases for V and 4 bases for J; bases not matched to a gene: 6. The germline gives CDR1 SNHLY, CDR2 FYNNEI. There are 17 residues in the CDR3. CDR3 loop: CASSAGTSGGHSDTQYF. The CDR3 DNA reads TGTGCCAGCAGTGCCGGGACTAGCGGGGGGCATTCAGATACGCAGTATTTT.

This chain connects TRBV27 to TRBJ2-3; 10 bases are a match to TRBD1. V lost 2 bases and J lost 4; bases outside the gene matches: 9. The germline gives CDR1 MNHEY, CDR2 SMNVEV (reference sequence). The CDR3 consists of 17 residues. CDR3 nucleotides: TGTGCCAGCAGTTTAAGGCCCGGGACAGGGGTGGCAGATACGCAGTATTTT. Translation: CASSLRPGTGVADTQYF.

This chain links TRBV11-3 with TRBJ2-5, with 9 nucleotides matching TRBD1. With V trimmed by 3 bases and J by 5 bases, 7 bases remained unmatched. CDR1 and CDR2 from the germline V gene are SGHNT and YENEEA. The CDR3 spans 15 residues. This chain's CDR3 is CASSFRQGGEETQYF. CDR3 sequence (DNA): TGTGCCAGCAGCTTCCGACAGGGGGGTGAGGAGACCCAGTACTTC.

Remarks on this clone: The junction does not match germline at one end; this may be a read error. The chain links TRBV5-6 to TRBJ1-4; D is unresolved. This CDR3 spans 13 amino acids. The germline gives CDR1 SGHDT, CDR2 YYEEEE. The CDR3 DNA is TGTGCCAGCAGCTTGGGATATAATGAAAAACTGTGTTTT. Translated, it gives CASSLGYNEKLCF.

The chain is built from TRBV9 and TRBJ1-2, with 8 bases fitting TRBD1. V gave up 2 bases and J gave up 6 bases; unmatched junction bases: 3. CDR1 is SGDLS and CDR2 is YYNGEE in the germline V gene. The CDR3 runs to 13 residues. The DNA of the CDR3 is TGTGCCAGCAGCGTGGGACAGGCCGATGGCTACACCTTC. It specifies CASSVGQADGYTF.

V and J are TRBV10-3 and TRBJ2-6, with 7 bases lining up with TRBD1. Germline CDR1 reads ENHRY; CDR2 reads SYGVKD. Trimming cost V 4 bases and J 0 bases; bases outside gene matches: 9. The CDR3 is 18 amino acids. DNA of the CDR3: TGTGCCATCAGTGGGACCCGGGACAGAAGCTCTGGGGCCAACGTCCTGACTTTC. Its translation is CAISGTRDRSSGANVLTF.

This rearrangement joins TRBV9 to TRBJ2-7, with D possibly matching TRBD2 (6 bases). This CDR3 spans 14 amino acids. V was cut by 2 bases and J by 4 bases, with 13 bases left in between. The germline CDR1 and CDR2 sequences are SGDLS and YYNGEE. The CDR3 protein is CASSVGRDSYEQYF. DNA for the CDR3: TGTGCCAGCAGCGTCGGACGGGACTCTTACGAGCAGTACTTC.